Included here is one T cell receptor (beta chain) sequence, with context. Its antigen is unknown. The length of the CDR3 is 13 residues. The V end lost 8 bases, the J end lost 2 bases, and 11 bases lay between the germline ends. Germline CDR1 is MNHEY and CDR2 is SVGAGI. The sample comes from a study of blood T cells in healthy people across ages. Whole-study findings and limits: The study could not conclusively compare naive and antigen-experienced cells, given its unsorted PBMCs.

Next came a second PCR, run for about 6 to 11 cycles, which used a sample-barcoded 5' primer along with a J-beta primer mix. TCRdb analysed the 5' RACE reads with MiXCR anew, one entry per CDR3 protein. Altogether more than 900,000 distinct CDR3 sequences are present, roughly 24% being singletons, with the ten largest covering around 0.7%. The data were also submitted as part of a second study, on T cells of mothers and their children. As reported in that work: Donors comprised a few healthy Caucasian mothers plus their six children.

This receptor was obtained from a girl aged 2 to 10 in good health. Sequenced material: blood. The V and J genes are TRBV6-5 and TRBJ2-3; D is perhaps TRBD1 (5 bases). The DNA of the CDR3 is TGTGCCAGCGGAACAGGAATCACAGATACGCAGTATTTT. Its translation: CASGTGITDTQYF.